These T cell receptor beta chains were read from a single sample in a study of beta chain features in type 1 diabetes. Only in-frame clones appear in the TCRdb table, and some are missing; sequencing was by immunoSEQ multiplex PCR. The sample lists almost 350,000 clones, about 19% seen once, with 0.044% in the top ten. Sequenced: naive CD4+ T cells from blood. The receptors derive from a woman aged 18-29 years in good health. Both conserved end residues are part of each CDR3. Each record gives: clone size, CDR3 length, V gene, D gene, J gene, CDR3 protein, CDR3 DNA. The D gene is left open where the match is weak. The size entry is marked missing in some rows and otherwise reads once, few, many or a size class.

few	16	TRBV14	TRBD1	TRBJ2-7	CASSQERQGVTYEQYF	TGTGCCAGCAGCCAAGAGAGACAGGGGGTGACCTACGAGCAGTACTTC
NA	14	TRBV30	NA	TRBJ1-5	CAWNRGSSNQPQHF	TGTGCCTGGAACCGGGGTTCTAGCAATCAGCCCCAGCATTTT
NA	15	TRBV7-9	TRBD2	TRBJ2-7	CASSPTSGSSYEQYF	TGTGCCAGCAGCCCGACTAGCGGGAGCTCCTACGAGCAGTACTTC
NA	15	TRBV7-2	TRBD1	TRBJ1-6	CASSSDRVYNSPLHF	TGTGCCAGCAGCTCAGACAGGGTATATAATTCACCCCTCCACTTT
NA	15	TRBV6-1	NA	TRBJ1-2	CASSDWTASNYGYTF	TGTGCCAGCAGTGACTGGACAGCTTCTAACTATGGCTACACCTTC
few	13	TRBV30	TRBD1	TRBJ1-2	CACTTGGGYGYTF	TGTGCCTGTACAACAGGGGGCGGTTATGGCTACACCTTC
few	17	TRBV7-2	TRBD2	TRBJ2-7	CASSWTSGGSSSYEQYF	TGTGCCAGCAGCTGGACTAGCGGGGGGAGTAGCTCCTACGAGCAGTACTTC
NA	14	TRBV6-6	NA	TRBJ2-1	CASSRPTQGNEQFF	TGTGCCAGCAGTCGCCCGACTCAGGGGAATGAGCAGTTCTTC
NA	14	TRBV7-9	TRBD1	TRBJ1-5	CASSPGTGDQPQHF	TGTGCCAGCAGCCCTGGGACAGGGGATCAGCCCCAGCATTTT
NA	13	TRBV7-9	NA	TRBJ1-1	CASSTGQGTEAFF	TGTGCCAGCAGCACAGGGCAGGGGACTGAAGCTTTCTTT
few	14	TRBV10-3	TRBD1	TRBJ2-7	CAISTGTGGYEQYF	TGTGCCATCAGTACCGGGACAGGAGGCTACGAGCAGTACTTC
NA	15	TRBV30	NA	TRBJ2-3	CAWSVTGTLTDTQYF	TGTGCCTGGAGTGTTACGGGGACACTCACAGATACGCAGTATTTT
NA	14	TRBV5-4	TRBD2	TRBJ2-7	CASSLARGGNEQYF	TGTGCCAGCAGCTTGGCTAGGGGAGGGAACGAGCAGTACTTC
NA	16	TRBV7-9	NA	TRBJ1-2	CASTNLGRGDYGGYTF	TGTGCCAGCACCAACCTTGGAAGGGGCGATTATGGTGGCTACACCTTC
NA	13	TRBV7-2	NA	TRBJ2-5	CASSSSRGETQYF	TGTGCCAGCAGCTCATCCCGAGGGGAGACCCAGTACTTC
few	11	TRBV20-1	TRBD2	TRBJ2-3	CSADSGYTQYF	TGCAGTGCTGATAGCGGGTATACGCAGTATTTT
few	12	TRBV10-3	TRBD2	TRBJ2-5	CATGGLQETQYF	TGTGCCACGGGGGGACTACAAGAGACCCAGTACTTC
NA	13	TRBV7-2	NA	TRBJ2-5	CASSQGISETQYF	TGTGCCAGCAGTCAGGGGATATCAGAGACCCAGTACTTC
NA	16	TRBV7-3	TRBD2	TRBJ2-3	CASSLRTSGGTDTQYF	TGTGCCAGCAGCTTAAGGACTAGCGGGGGCACAGATACGCAGTATTTT
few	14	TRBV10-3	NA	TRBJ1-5	CAISESQGNQPQHF	TGTGCCATCAGTGAGTCCCAGGGGAATCAGCCCCAGCATTTT
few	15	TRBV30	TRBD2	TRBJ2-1	CAWSSLAGVYDEQFF	TGTGCCTGGAGTTCACTAGCGGGAGTGTACGATGAGCAGTTCTTC
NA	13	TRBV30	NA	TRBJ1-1	CAWMVQGVTEAFF	TGTGCCTGGATGGTACAGGGAGTCACTGAAGCTTTCTTT
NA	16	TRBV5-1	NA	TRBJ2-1	CASSLATGTGYNEQFF	TGCGCCAGCAGCTTGGCCACAGGGACGGGCTACAATGAGCAGTTCTTC
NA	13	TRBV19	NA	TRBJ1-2	CASSGQGNYGYTF	TGTGCCAGTAGTGGGCAGGGGAACTATGGCTACACCTTC
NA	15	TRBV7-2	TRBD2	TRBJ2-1	CASRAPGGPGNEQFF	TGTGCCAGCAGAGCTCCGGGGGGGCCGGGGAATGAGCAGTTCTTC
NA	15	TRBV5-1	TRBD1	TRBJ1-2	CASSPGQGAAYGYTF	TGCGCCAGCAGCCCCGGACAGGGGGCAGCGTATGGCTACACCTTC
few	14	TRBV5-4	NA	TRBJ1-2	CASSQGRQLDGYTF	TGTGCCAGCAGCCAGGGAAGGCAGTTGGACGGCTACACCTTC
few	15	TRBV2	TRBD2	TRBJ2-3	CASSSTSGGTDTQYF	TGTGCCAGCAGCTCCACTAGCGGGGGAACAGATACGCAGTATTTT
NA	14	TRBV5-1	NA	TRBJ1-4	CASSSYSPNEKLFF	TGCGCCAGCAGCTCTTACAGCCCTAATGAAAAACTGTTTTTT
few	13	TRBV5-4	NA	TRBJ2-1	CASSLGSSDEQFF	TGTGCCAGCAGCTTGGGCTCGTCGGATGAGCAGTTCTTC
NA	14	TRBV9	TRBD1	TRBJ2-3	CASSPRQGAHTQYF	TGTGCCAGCAGCCCCAGACAGGGGGCGCATACGCAGTATTTT
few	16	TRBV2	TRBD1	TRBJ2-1	CASSLRQGRPFNEQFF	TGTGCCAGCAGTCTCAGACAGGGGCGCCCCTTCAATGAGCAGTTCTTC
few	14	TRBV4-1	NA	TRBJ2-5	CASSDPRGGETQYF	TGCGCCAGCAGCGACCCCCGAGGAGGGGAGACCCAGTACTTC
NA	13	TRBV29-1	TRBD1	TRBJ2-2	CSVRDRGNGELFF	TGCAGCGTTCGGGACAGGGGAAACGGGGAGCTGTTTTTT
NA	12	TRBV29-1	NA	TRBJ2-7	CSVQGVSYEQYF	TGCAGCGTCCAAGGGGTGTCCTACGAGCAGTACTTC
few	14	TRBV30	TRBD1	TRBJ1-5	CAWSPGQVGSTQHF	TGTGCCTGGAGCCCCGGACAGGTAGGGTCGACCCAGCATTTT
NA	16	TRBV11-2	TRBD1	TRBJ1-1	CASSRVGQGDNTEAFF	TGTGCCAGCAGCCGAGTGGGACAGGGAGATAACACTGAAGCTTTCTTT
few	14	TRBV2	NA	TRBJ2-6	CASSQDTGANVLTF	TGTGCCAGCAGTCAGGATACTGGGGCCAACGTCCTGACTTTC
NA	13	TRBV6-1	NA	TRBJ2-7	CASSLVSSYEQYF	TGTGCCAGCAGCCTAGTAAGCTCCTACGAGCAGTACTTC
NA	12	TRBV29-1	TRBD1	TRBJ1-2	CSVADREGGYTF	TGCAGCGTTGCGGACAGGGAGGGTGGCTACACCTTC
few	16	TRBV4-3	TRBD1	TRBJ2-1	CASSQAPGQGNNEQFF	TGCGCCAGCAGCCAAGCACCGGGACAGGGTAACAATGAGCAGTTCTTC
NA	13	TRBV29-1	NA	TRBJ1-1	CSVVDRSNTEAFF	TGCAGCGTTGTCGACAGGTCGAACACTGAAGCTTTCTTT
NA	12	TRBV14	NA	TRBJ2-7	CASSALRSRQYF	TGTGCCAGCAGCGCCTTGAGATCGAGGCAGTACTTC
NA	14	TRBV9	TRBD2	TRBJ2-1	CASSVSGRGDEQFF	TGTGCCAGCAGCGTTAGCGGGAGAGGGGATGAGCAGTTCTTC
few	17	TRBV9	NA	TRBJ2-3	CASSALSWTGSTDTQYF	TGTGCCAGCAGCGCCTTATCGTGGACGGGGAGCACAGATACGCAGTATTTT
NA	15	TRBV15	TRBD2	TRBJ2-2	CATSRGGLADRELFF	TGTGCCACCAGCAGAGGGGGACTAGCGGACCGGGAGCTGTTTTTT
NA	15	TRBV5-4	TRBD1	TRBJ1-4	CASSRGTGLNEKLFF	TGTGCCAGCAGCAGGGGGACAGGGCTAAATGAAAAACTGTTTTTT